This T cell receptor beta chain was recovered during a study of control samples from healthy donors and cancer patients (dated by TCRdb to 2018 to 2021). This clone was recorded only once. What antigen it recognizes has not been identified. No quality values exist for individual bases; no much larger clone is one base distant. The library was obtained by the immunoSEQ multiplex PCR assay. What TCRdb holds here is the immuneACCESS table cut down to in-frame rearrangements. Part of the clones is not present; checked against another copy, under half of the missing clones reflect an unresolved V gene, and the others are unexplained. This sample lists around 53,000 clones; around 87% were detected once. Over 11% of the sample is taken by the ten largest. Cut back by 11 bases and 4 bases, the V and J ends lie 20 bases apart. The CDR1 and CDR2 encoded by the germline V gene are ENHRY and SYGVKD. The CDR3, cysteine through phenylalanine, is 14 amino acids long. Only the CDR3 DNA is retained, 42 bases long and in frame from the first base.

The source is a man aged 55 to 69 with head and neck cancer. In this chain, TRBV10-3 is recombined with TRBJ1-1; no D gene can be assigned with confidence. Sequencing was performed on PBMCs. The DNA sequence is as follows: TGTGCCTCCCGCCCTGAAGGGTTGGCCACTGAAGCTTTCTTT. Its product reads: CASRPEGLATEAFF.